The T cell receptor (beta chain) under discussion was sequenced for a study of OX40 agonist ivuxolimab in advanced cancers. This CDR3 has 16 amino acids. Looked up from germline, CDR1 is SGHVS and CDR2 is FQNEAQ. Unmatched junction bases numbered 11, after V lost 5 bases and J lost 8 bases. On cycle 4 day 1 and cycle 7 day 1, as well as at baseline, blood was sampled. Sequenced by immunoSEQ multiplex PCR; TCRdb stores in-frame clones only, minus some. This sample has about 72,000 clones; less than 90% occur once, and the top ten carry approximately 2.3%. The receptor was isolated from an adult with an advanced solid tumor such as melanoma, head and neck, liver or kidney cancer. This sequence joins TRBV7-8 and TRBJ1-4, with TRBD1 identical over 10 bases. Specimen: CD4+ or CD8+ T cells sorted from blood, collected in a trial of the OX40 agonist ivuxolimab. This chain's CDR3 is CASSLQPGQGKEKLFF. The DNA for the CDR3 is TGTGCCAGCAGCCTGCAACCGGGACAGGGGAAGGAAAAACTGTTTTTT.